This TCR beta chain was profiled in a study of OX40 agonist ivuxolimab in advanced cancers. Turning to the study itself: The study enrolled dose-escalation patients with hepatocellular carcinoma, melanoma, renal cell or head and neck cancer.

Findings and limits, study-wide: Both CD4+ and CD8+ T cell populations in blood had undergone clonal expansion by week 6 at 0.1 to 3.0 mg/kg.

This clone is a singleton in its sample. Its antigen is not known. The V gene end was trimmed by 1 base and the J gene end by 3 bases; junction bases not matched to a gene: 5. The germline V gene encodes CDR1 SGHAT and CDR2 FQNNGV. The CDR3 totals 15 residues. Sequenced by immunoSEQ multiplex PCR; TCRdb stores in-frame clones only, minus some. Counted here are around 15,000 clones, 70% to 85% occurring once; the ten biggest clones make up around 33%. The J gene is TRBJ2-7, the V gene TRBV11-2, with TRBD1 matching 8 bases. Here the sequenced sample was CD4+ or CD8+ T cells sorted from blood, taken in a trial of the OX40 agonist ivuxolimab. The sequence was obtained from an adult with an advanced solid tumor such as melanoma, head and neck, liver or kidney cancer. CDR3 coding DNA: TGTGCCAGCAGCTTAGCGGGCGGGACAGGCTACGAGCAGTACTTC. Its translation: CASSLAGGTGYEQYF. Variable domain in full (rest from reference TRBV11-2 and TRBJ2-7): EAGVAQSPRYKIIEKRQSVAFWCNPISGHATLYWYQQILGQGPKLLIQFQNNGVVDDSQLPKDRFSAERLKGVDSTLKIQPAKLEDSAVYLCASSLAGGTGYEQYFGPGTRLTVT.